Below, 28 T cell receptor beta chains from the same sample are listed, as sequenced in a study of regulatory T cells in long-lasting Graves disease. The time point was: newly diagnosed GD, antithyroid drugs for less than 3 months. PBMC RNA served as the TCR library source. Building of the TCR beta libraries involved iRepertoire HTBI primers and Arm-PCR of CDR3 regions. Each CDR3 protein gets one entry after TCRdb re-called the multiplex PCR reads with MiXCR. This table has about half a million distinct CDR3 sequences, about 12% appearing once. The same data also went into a second study, on T cells in Graves' hyperthyroidism and ophthalmopathy.

Sequenced here: peripheral blood mononuclear cells (PBMCs), sampled at new diagnosis, from a patient treated with antithyroid drugs. Receptors originate from a woman aged 25 to 39 with Graves disease.

The V call is TRBV9, the J call TRBJ1-1, with TRBD1 as a possible D gene (5 bases). Germline V lookup: CDR1 SGDLS, CDR2 YYNGEE. V lost 0 bases and J 1 base, leaving 13 bases between the germline ends. The CDR3 runs 16 residues. The CDR3 protein is CASSVGGVGRNTEAFF. The CDR3 coding sequence is TGTGCCAGCAGCGTAGGGGGGGTGGGGAGGAACACTGAAGCTTTCTTT.

In its sample, this clonotype was seen many times. The chain combines TRBV24-1 with TRBJ2-3; D uncertain. Germline V CDR1 and CDR2: KGHDR, SFDVKD. Deletions cut 0 bases from V and 1 base from J, with 4 bases between. This CDR3 comprises 14 residues. CDR3 DNA sequence: TGTGCCACCAGTGATTTGCAAGGCACAGATACGCAGTATTTT. It codes for CATSDLQGTDTQYF.

This clonotype was counted at least ten times. CDR3 loop: CSAHYFTDTQYF. The CDR3 nucleotides are TGCAGTGCCCACTACTTCACAGATACGCAGTATTTT. The V and J genes are TRBV20-1 and TRBJ2-3, with no clear D. The CDR3 has 12 residues. Germline V gene data show CDR1 as DFQATT and CDR2 as SNEGSKA (reference sequence). V dropped 6 bases and J dropped 2 bases, with 9 bases sitting between them.

This clonotype came up many times. The gene calls are TRBV7-2 and TRBJ2-3; D is unresolved. V shed 2 bases and J shed 3 bases, with 12 bases lying between them. This CDR3 spans 15 amino acids. The V gene's germline CDR1 is SGHTA and CDR2 FQGNSA. CDR3 DNA sequence: TGTGCCAGCAGCTTACTGGGATTTGCGACAGATACGCAGTATTTT. Its translation is CASSLLGFATDTQYF.

This clonotype was seen many times. The chain has TRBV15 and TRBJ2-7, with D perhaps TRBD2 (5 bases). This CDR3 is built from 14 residues. Trimming took 5 bases from V and 0 from J, leaving 11 bases between them. CDR1 LNHNV and CDR2 YYDKDF come from the germline V gene (reference sequence). The CDR3 protein is CATSQRLSSYEQYF. CDR3 sequence (DNA): TGTGCCACCAGCCAGCGGTTAAGCTCCTACGAGCAGTACTTC.

The rearrangement joins TRBV11-3 to TRBJ2-7; TRBD1 agrees at 8 bases. CDR3 length equals 14 residues. Unmatched junction bases numbered 7, after V lost 8 bases and J lost 1 base. Germline CDR1 SGHNT, CDR2 YENEEA. CDR3 sequence reads: CASGRDRQSYEQYF. In nucleotides, the CDR3 is TGTGCCAGCGGACGGGACAGGCAATCCTACGAGCAGTACTTC.

The V call is TRBV3-1, the J call TRBJ2-2, with D possibly matching TRBD2 (5 bases). The germline V gene has CDR1 LGHDT and CDR2 YNNKEL (reference sequence). Trimming took off 4 bases at V and 7 bases at J, with 13 bases between the two ends. The CDR3 covers 14 residues. The CDR3 here is CASSLRGSDGELFF. In nucleotides, the CDR3 is TGTGCCAGCAGCCTCCGGGGTTCCGACGGGGAGCTGTTTTTT.

The chain combines TRBV6-5 with TRBJ2-3, with a possible D match to TRBD1 (5 bases). The end of the DNA aligns better with TRBJ1-1, so the J call may be wrong. CDR1 and CDR2 (germline): MNHEY, SVGAGI. This CDR3 has 18 amino acids. The CDR3 region is CASSYAVRLGVRNTEAFF. The CDR3 nucleotides read TGTGCCAGCAGTTACGCGGTGCGTTTGGGGGTAAGGAACACTGAAGCTTTCTTT.

This clonotype was counted many times. The chain links TRBV7-8 to TRBJ2-1; D possibly uses TRBD1 or TRBD2 (5 bases each). Trimming took off 4 bases at V and 4 bases at J, with 14 bases between the two ends. The CDR3 has 15 residues. Germline lookup yields CDR1 SGHVS and CDR2 FQNEAQ. CDR3 DNA sequence: TGTGCCAGCAGCTATTTGAGGGGTGGGTACAATGAGCAGTTCTTC. It codes for CASSYLRGGYNEQFF.

Remarks on this clonotype: It is likely a read error: a sequence one base away is far more abundant. This rearrangement joins TRBV10-3 to TRBJ2-1; no clear D gene. The J call may be mistaken, given a closer DNA end match to TRBJ2-5. Germline V gene data show CDR1 as ENHRY and CDR2 as SYGVKD. The CDR3 is 12 residues long. CDR3 sequence (DNA): TGTGCCATCGGTGGTGTAGGGGAGACCCAGTACTTC. Its translation: CAIGGVGETQYF.

This clonotype came up many times. The V gene is TRBV20-1, the J gene TRBJ2-7; weak D call: TRBD2 (5 bases). V gave up 5 bases and J gave up 0 bases, with 17 bases separating them. CDR1 and CDR2 from the germline V gene are DFQATT and SNEGSKA (reference sequence). CDR3 length: 15 amino acids. The CDR3 sequence is CSAPRAGDYSYEQYF. The DNA for the CDR3 is TGCAGTGCTCCAAGGGCAGGCGACTACTCCTACGAGCAGTACTTC.

This clonotype was seen only a few times. The chain couples TRBV7-2 to TRBJ2-7; D ambiguous. This CDR3 region has 13 residues. V shed 2 bases and J shed 0 bases, with 5 bases lying between them. In germline, CDR1 is SGHTA, CDR2 FQGNSA. CDR3 bases: TGTGCCAGCAGCTTACCTTTCTCCTACGAGCAGTACTTC. Its protein is CASSLPFSYEQYF.

This clonotype was observed many times. The V gene is TRBV18, the J gene TRBJ1-5; 9 bases are a match to TRBD1. This CDR3 comprises 17 residues. Per germline, CDR1 KGHSH and CDR2 LQKENI. With V trimmed by 3 bases and J by 5 bases, 11 bases remained unmatched. The CDR3: CASSPLGQGTYDQPQHF. The DNA for the CDR3 is TGTGCCAGCTCACCCCTGGGACAGGGTACATACGATCAGCCCCAGCATTTT.

This clonotype occurred a few times. The chain uses TRBV24-1 and TRBJ1-4, with TRBD1 matching 9 bases. J lost 8 bases, V lost 4 bases, and 4 bases had no gene match. Looked up from germline, CDR1 is KGHDR and CDR2 is SFDVKD. The CDR3 is made up of 14 amino acids. This CDR3 is CATSDGTGYEKLFF. CDR3 in DNA: TGTGCCACCAGTGACGGGACAGGGTACGAAAAACTGTTTTTT.

DNA of the CDR3: TGTGCCAGCAGTTCCCCGACGGTTACCAACACTGAAGCTTTCTTT. Translation: CASSSPTVTNTEAFF. The chain uses TRBV6-2 or TRBV6-3 and TRBJ1-1; D not certain. Germline V CDR1 and CDR2: MNHEY, SVGEGT. V dropped 4 bases and J dropped 2 bases, with 14 bases sitting between them. This CDR3 has 15 residues.

This clonotype was counted many times. The chain uses TRBV18 and TRBJ2-6; D call uncertain. Germline-derived CDR1 and CDR2 are KGHSH and LQKENI. The ends were cut back, 2 bases at V and 2 bases at J, with 7 bases in the middle. The CDR3 totals 15 residues. The CDR3 protein is CASSPGVAGANVLTF. The DNA for the CDR3 is TGTGCCAGCTCACCAGGGGTGGCTGGGGCCAACGTCCTGACTTTC.

For this clonotype: A read error is possible here, since a much larger clone lies one base away. The CDR3: CASSQTGRSTDYTF. In nucleotides, the CDR3 is TGTGCCAGCAGTCAGACAGGGCGGTCCACCGATTACACCTTC. The chain is built from TRBV28 and TRBJ1-2, with 7 bases that match TRBD1. V trimming: 5 bases; J trimming: 11 bases; junction bases outside the gene matches: 14. This CDR3 is 14 amino acids long. The germline gives CDR1 MDHEN, CDR2 SYDVKM.

There are a few counts of this clonotype. The gene calls are TRBV7-2 and TRBJ2-7, with 10 bases fitting TRBD2. Germline CDR1 reads SGHTA; CDR2 reads FQGNSA. CDR3 size: 16 residues. V gave up 2 bases and J gave up 2 bases; unmatched junction bases: 6. CDR3 in amino acids: CASSLPRAGGAYEQYF. The CDR3 DNA sequence: TGTGCCAGCAGCTTACCCAGAGCGGGAGGGGCCTACGAGCAGTACTTC.

V is TRBV19 and J is TRBJ2-5, with D possibly called TRBD1 or TRBD2 (5 bases each). Trimming took 3 bases from V and 7 from J, leaving 15 bases between them. The germline V gene has CDR1 LNHDA and CDR2 SQIVND (reference sequence). The CDR3 contains 14 residues. CDR3 residues: CASSMGPVTGTQYF. In nucleotides, the CDR3 is TGTGCCAGTAGTATGGGACCCGTCACTGGGACCCAGTACTTC.

This clonotype has a count of ten or more. This sequence joins TRBV28 and TRBJ2-2, with D perhaps given as TRBD1 or TRBD2 (5 bases each). CDR1 is MDHEN, CDR2 SYDVKM, per germline. The CDR3 runs to 15 residues. V was pared by 2 bases and J by 0 bases, with 7 bases between. DNA of the CDR3: TGTGCCAGCAGTTTACCGGGACCGAACACCGGGGAGCTGTTTTTT. It specifies CASSLPGPNTGELFF.

The table lists this clonotype with many counts. The chain links TRBV7-2 to TRBJ1-2, with 9 bases identical to TRBD1. Per germline, CDR1 SGHTA and CDR2 FQGNSA. The CDR3 totals 16 residues. Trimming removed 5 bases from V and 8 bases from J; junction bases left unmatched: 15. The CDR3 DNA sequence: TGTGCCAGCAGCAGCCGACCTAACAGGGGGCAAGGGGGCTACACCTTC. As protein: CASSSRPNRGQGGYTF.

The sample holds a few counts of this clonotype. This chain links TRBV5-6 with TRBJ1-2; D is possibly TRBD1 (5 bases). Germline CDR1 and CDR2: SGHDT and YYEEEE. Trimming stripped 4 bases from V and 1 base from J, with 11 bases between. The CDR3 spans 14 residues. CDR3 amino acids: CASSRGRINYGYTF. Here the CDR3 DNA reads TGTGCCAGCAGCCGGGGACGGATTAACTATGGCTACACCTTC.

The V call is TRBV20-1, the J call TRBJ2-1; weak D call: TRBD1 (5 bases). V lost 2 bases and J 14 bases, leaving 13 bases between the germline ends. The germline CDR1 and CDR2 sequences are DFQATT and SNEGSKA (reference sequence). The CDR3 runs to 11 residues. In DNA, the CDR3 is TGCAGTGCTAGACACGGAGCAGGGAAGTTCTTC. It translates to CSARHGAGKFF.

This clonotype has a count of ten or more. The rearrangement links TRBV7-8 to TRBJ1-5; D remains unclear. V was trimmed by 3 bases and J by 0 bases, leaving 3 bases between them. The CDR3 is 13 residues long. Looked up from germline, CDR1 is SGHVS and CDR2 is FQNEAQ. DNA for the CDR3: TGTGCCAGCAGCTTTAATAGCAATCAGCCCCAGCATTTT. It is translated as CASSFNSNQPQHF.

Only a few counts were recorded for this clonotype. The CDR3 protein is CASRRLAGGAEQFF. In DNA, the CDR3 is TGTGCCAGCAGGAGACTAGCGGGGGGGGCTGAGCAGTTCTTC. The chain recombines TRBV6-1 with TRBJ2-1, with 14 bases aligning to TRBD2. CDR1 MNHNS and CDR2 SASEGT come from the germline V gene. V was pared by 6 bases and J by 9 bases, with 4 bases of the junction left unmatched. The length of the CDR3 is 14 residues.

This clonotype has a handful of counts. J is TRBJ2-7 and V is TRBV6-1, with a possible D match to TRBD1 (5 bases). The V gene lost 11 bases and the J gene lost 0 bases, with 17 bases spanning the gap. Germline-derived CDR1 and CDR2 are MNHNS and SASEGT. The CDR3 covers 14 residues. The CDR3 is CAAQGSYSSYEQYF. CDR3 coding DNA: TGTGCCGCTCAGGGTTCCTATAGCTCCTACGAGCAGTACTTC.

This clonotype was detected many times. This CDR3 is CASSPDRALDTQYF. CDR3 nucleotides: TGTGCCAGCAGCCCAGACAGGGCGTTGGATACGCAGTATTTT. The chain has TRBV7-2 and TRBJ2-3; 7 nucleotides agree with TRBD1. The CDR3 contains 14 residues. Germline lookup yields CDR1 SGHTA and CDR2 FQGNSA. With V trimmed by 5 bases and J by 6 bases, 8 bases remained unmatched.

A word on this clonotype: This sequence may be a read error, since a much larger clone differs from it by one base. The chain is built from TRBV18 and TRBJ1-4, with 11 bases identical to TRBD1. Trimming removed 3 bases from V and 7 bases from J; junction bases left unmatched: 1. CDR3 length equals 14 residues. Germline-derived CDR1 and CDR2 are KGHSH and LQKENI. CDR3 sequence: CASSPGQGGEKLFF. CDR3 coding DNA: TGTGCCAGCTCACCGGGACAGGGGGGTGAAAAACTGTTTTTT.